These 10 T cell receptor beta chains share one sample of origin, sequenced in a study of blood T cells in healthy people across ages. Primers used in a second PCR of roughly 7 to 12 cycles were a sample-barcoded 5' primer and a J-beta primer mix. TCRdb independently ran MiXCR on the 5' RACE reads; one entry per CDR3 protein. This table holds roughly 790,000 distinct CDR3 sequences, roughly 47% found once. Sample: blood. The receptors derive from a woman in her fifties or sixties in good health.

This rearrangement joins TRBV2 to TRBJ1-2, with 8 bases that match TRBD1. The length of the CDR3 is 14 residues. V trimming: 6 bases; J trimming: 2 bases; junction bases outside the gene matches: 5. Per the germline V gene, CDR1 is SNHLY and CDR2 is FYNNEI. CDR3 residues: CASRSTGDNYGYTF. In DNA form, the CDR3 reads TGTGCCAGCAGGTCGACAGGGGACAACTATGGCTACACCTTC.

This chain links TRBV7-2 with TRBJ2-1, with no clear D. The germline V gene has CDR1 SGHTA and CDR2 FQGNSA. Trimming cost V 1 base and J 7 bases, with 11 bases left between them. The CDR3 loop spans 14 amino acids. The chain's CDR3 is CASSLVVGKNEQFF. CDR3 DNA sequence: TGTGCCAGCAGCTTAGTCGTAGGAAAGAATGAGCAGTTCTTC.

V usage is TRBV18 and J usage is TRBJ1-2; TRBD1 aligns across 9 bases. The V gene end was trimmed by 3 bases and the J gene end by 6 bases; junction bases not matched to a gene: 5. CDR3 length equals 14 residues. The germline V gene encodes CDR1 KGHSH and CDR2 LQKENI. DNA for the CDR3: TGTGCCAGCTCACCGAGGACAGGGGACGATGGCTACACCTTC. This codes for CASSPRTGDDGYTF.

The rearrangement joins TRBV6-5 to TRBJ1-5, with D hard to call. Germline lookup yields CDR1 MNHEY and CDR2 SVGAGI. V lost 2 bases and J 4 bases, leaving 6 bases between the germline ends. The CDR3 covers 13 residues. CDR3 bases: TGTGCCAGCAGTTACGCCGAGAATCAGCCCCAGCATTTT. Translation gives CASSYAENQPQHF.

This clonotype has only one observation. This sequence may be a read error, since a much larger clone differs from it by one base. This rearrangement joins TRBV12-3 or TRBV12-4 to TRBJ2-3; 8 bases agree with TRBD2. There are 14 residues in the CDR3. V lost 7 bases and J lost 6; bases outside the gene matches: 9. The CDR3 region is CASNPGGTLDTQYF. In DNA, the CDR3 is TGTGCCAGCAATCCGGGGGGGACTCTGGATACGCAGTATTTT.

This chain connects TRBV21-1 to TRBJ1-1. TRBV21-1 is a pseudogene segment. The CDR3 runs 16 residues. The CDR3 bases are TGTGCCAGCAGCAAAGCGCTTTGGAAACCGAACACTGAAGCTTTCTTT. This sequence encodes CASSKALWKPNTEAFF.

This clonotype was seen a handful of times. This chain links TRBV9 with TRBJ2-5; TRBD2 agrees at 16 bases. Losses at the gene ends were 3 bases for V and 4 bases for J; bases not matched to a gene: 6. Per the germline V gene, CDR1 is SGDLS and CDR2 is YYNGEE. The CDR3 loop spans 17 amino acids. The CDR3 sequence: CASSAGTSGGARETQYF. The CDR3 DNA reads as TGTGCCAGCAGCGCCGGGACTAGCGGGGGGGCTAGAGAGACCCAGTACTTC.

Only one count was recorded for this clonotype. V and J are TRBV5-1 and TRBJ1-1; D not resolved. Deletions cut 4 bases from V and 2 bases from J, with 15 bases between. The CDR3 covers 15 residues. Germline V CDR1 and CDR2: SGHRS, YFSETQ. The CDR3 region has the DNA TGCGCCAGCAGCCCCTGGGGTACAGCTAACACTGAAGCTTTCTTT. It specifies CASSPWGTANTEAFF.

CDR3 residues: CASSPRQGARHSGPQHF. DNA of the CDR3: TGTGCCAGCTCACCGAGACAGGGGGCGCGCCATTCAGGGCCCCAGCATTTT. The gene calls are TRBV18 and TRBJ1-5; 10 positions agree with TRBD1. The CDR3 loop spans 17 amino acids. Trimming removed 3 bases from V and 9 bases from J; junction bases left unmatched: 14. Per germline, CDR1 KGHSH and CDR2 LQKENI.

This clonotype was picked up a small number of times. The chain carries TRBV7-2 and TRBJ2-1, with 7 bases that match TRBD2. The CDR3 length is 15 residues. The junction had 7 bases not matched to a gene; V was cut back by 8 bases and J by 0 bases. Germline CDR1 and CDR2: SGHTA and FQGNSA. This chain's CDR3 is CASGVAGSSYNEQFF. The CDR3 DNA reads as TGTGCCAGCGGTGTAGCGGGTAGCTCCTACAATGAGCAGTTCTTC.